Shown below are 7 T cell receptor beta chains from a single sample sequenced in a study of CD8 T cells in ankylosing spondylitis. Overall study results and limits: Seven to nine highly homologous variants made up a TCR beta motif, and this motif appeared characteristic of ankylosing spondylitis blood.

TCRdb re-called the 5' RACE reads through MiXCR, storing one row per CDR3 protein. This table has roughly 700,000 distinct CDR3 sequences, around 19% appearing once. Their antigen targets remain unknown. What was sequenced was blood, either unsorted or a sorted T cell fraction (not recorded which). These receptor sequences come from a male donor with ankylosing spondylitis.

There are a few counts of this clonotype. CDR3 sequence (DNA): TGTGCCAGCAGTTTAAGCAAGGGGAGGTCTGGGGCCAACGTCCTGACTTTC. Its protein product is CASSLSKGRSGANVLTF. The V gene is TRBV27, the J gene TRBJ2-6, with a possible D match to TRBD2 (6 bases). This CDR3 is built from 17 residues. Trimming left V 2 bases short and J 1 base short, with 12 bases between. Germline loops: CDR1 MNHEY, CDR2 SMNVEV (reference sequence).

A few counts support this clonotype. The CDR3 here is CASSFLAGGPSNEQFF. As DNA, the CDR3 is TGTGCCAGCAGTTTCCTAGCGGGAGGGCCCTCCAATGAGCAGTTCTTC. The chain joins TRBV6-5 to TRBJ2-1; 12 nucleotides align to TRBD2. CDR3 length: 16 residues. V dropped 4 bases and J dropped 6; count of bases not matched to a gene: 7. Per germline, CDR1 MNHEY and CDR2 SVGAGI.

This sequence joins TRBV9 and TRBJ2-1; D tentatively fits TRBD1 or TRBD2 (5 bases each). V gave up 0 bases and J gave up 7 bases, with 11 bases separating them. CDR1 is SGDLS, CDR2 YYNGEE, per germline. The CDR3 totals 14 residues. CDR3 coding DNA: TGTGCCAGCAGCGTAGATGGGACCTGGAATGAGCAGTTCTTC. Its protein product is CASSVDGTWNEQFF. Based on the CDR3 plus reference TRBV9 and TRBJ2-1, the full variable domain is DSGVTQTPKHLITATGQRVTLRCSPRSGDLSVYWYQQSLDQGLQFLIQYYNGEERAKGNILERFSAQQFPDLHSELNLSSLELGDSALYFCASSVDGTWNEQFFGPGTRLTVL.

The CDR3 spells CSARDYGTSGYNNEQFF. CDR3 sequence (DNA): TGCAGTGCTAGGGATTATGGGACTAGCGGGTACAACAATGAGCAGTTCTTC. V is TRBV20-1 and J is TRBJ2-1; 12 bases are shared with TRBD2. Germline CDR1 is DFQATT and CDR2 is SNEGSKA (reference sequence). V was clipped by 3 bases and J by 5 bases; unmatched bases: 11. The CDR3 length is 17 residues.

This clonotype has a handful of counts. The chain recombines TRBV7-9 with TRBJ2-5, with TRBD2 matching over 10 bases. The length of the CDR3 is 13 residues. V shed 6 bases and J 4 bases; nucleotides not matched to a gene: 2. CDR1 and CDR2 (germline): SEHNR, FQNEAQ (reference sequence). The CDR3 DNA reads TGTGCCAGCAGGAGACTAGCGGGAGAGACCCAGTACTTC. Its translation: CASRRLAGETQYF.

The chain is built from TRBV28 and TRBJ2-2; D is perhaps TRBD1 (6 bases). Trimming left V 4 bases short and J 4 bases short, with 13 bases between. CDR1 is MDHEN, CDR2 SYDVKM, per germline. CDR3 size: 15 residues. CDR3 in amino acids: CASSSPGQPTGELFF. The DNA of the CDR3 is TGTGCCAGCAGTTCTCCGGGACAACCCACCGGGGAGCTGTTTTTT. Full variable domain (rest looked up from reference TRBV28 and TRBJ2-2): DVKVTQSSRYLVKRTGEKVFLECVQDMDHENMFWYRQDPGLGLRLIYFSYDVKMKEKGDIPEGYSVSREKKERFSLILESASTNQTSMYLCASSSPGQPTGELFFGEGSRLTVL.

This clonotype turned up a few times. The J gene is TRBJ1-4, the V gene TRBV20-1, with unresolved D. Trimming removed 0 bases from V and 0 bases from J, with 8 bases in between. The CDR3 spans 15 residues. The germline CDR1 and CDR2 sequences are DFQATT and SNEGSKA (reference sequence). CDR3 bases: TGCAGTGCTAGAGATCGGCGTTCAACTAATGAAAAACTGTTTTTT. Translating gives CSARDRRSTNEKLFF.